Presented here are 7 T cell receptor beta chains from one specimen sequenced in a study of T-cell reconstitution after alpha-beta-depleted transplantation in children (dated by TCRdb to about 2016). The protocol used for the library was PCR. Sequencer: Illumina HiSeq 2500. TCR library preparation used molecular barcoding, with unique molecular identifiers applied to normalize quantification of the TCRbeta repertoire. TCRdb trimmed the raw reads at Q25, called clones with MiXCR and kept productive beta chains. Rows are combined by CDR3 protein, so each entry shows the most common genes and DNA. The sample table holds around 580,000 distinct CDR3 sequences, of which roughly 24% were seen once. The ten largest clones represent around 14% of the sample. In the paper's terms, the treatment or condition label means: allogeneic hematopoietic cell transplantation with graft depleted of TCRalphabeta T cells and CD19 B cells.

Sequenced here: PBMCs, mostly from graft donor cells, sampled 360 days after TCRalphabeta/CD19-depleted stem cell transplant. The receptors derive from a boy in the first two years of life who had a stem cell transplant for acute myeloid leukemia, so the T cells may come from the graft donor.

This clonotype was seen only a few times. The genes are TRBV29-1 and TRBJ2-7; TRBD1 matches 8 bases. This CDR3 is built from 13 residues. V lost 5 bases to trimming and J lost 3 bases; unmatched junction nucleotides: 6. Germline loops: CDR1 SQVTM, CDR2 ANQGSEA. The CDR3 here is CSVLTGTGYEQYF. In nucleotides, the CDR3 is TGCAGCGTTCTTACCGGGACAGGCTACGAGCAGTACTTC.

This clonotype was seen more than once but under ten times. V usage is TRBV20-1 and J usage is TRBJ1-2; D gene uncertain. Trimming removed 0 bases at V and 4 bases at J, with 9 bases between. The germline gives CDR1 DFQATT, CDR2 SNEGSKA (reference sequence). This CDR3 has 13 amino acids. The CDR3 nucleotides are TGCAGTGCTAGAGAGCCAGACTTCTATGGCTACACCTTC. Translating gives CSAREPDFYGYTF.

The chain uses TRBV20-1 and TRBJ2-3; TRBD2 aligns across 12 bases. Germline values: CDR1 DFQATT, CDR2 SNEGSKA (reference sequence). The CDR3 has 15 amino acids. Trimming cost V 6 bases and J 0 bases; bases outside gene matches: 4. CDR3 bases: TGCAGTGCGACTAGCGGGGGTTCTAGCACAGATACGCAGTATTTT. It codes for CSATSGGSSTDTQYF.

This chain's CDR3 is CSVVPTGSYEQYF. The CDR3, as DNA: TGCAGCGTTGTACCCACAGGCTCCTACGAGCAGTACTTC. The chain uses TRBV29-1 and TRBJ2-7, with a weak D call TRBD1 (5 bases). CDR3 length: 13 residues. The germline gives CDR1 SQVTM, CDR2 ANQGSEA. Trimming shortened V by 4 bases and J by 0 bases, and 10 bases separated the two germline ends.

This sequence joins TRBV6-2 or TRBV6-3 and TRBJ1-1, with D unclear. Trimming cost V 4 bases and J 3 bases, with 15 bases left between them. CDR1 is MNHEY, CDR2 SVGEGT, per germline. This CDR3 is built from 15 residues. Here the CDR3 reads CASSLGRRQDTEAFF. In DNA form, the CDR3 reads TGTGCCAGCAGTTTGGGCAGGAGGCAGGACACTGAAGCTTTCTTT.

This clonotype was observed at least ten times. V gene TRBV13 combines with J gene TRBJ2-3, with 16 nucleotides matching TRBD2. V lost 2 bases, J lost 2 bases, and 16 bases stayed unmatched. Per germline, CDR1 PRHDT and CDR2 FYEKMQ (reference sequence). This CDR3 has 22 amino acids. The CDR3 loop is CASSLPLVSGTSGGAYTDTQYF. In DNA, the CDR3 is TGTGCCAGCAGCTTACCCCTCGTTTCCGGGACTAGCGGGGGGGCGTACACAGATACGCAGTATTTT.

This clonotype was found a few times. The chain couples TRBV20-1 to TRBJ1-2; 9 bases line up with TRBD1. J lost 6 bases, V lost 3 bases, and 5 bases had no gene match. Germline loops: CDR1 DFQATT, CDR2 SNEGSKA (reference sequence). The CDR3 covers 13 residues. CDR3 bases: TGCAGTGCTAGGGCGACAGGGGGAGATGGCTACACCTTC. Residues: CSARATGGDGYTF.